In its sample, the clone carrying this TCR beta chain was seen a few times. Its antigen remains unidentified. The isolated RNA, all of it, was reverse transcribed, so expressed TCRB transcripts were what got sequenced. The method was immunoSEQ multiplex PCR; TCRdb's version includes in-frame clones alone and lacks a portion of them. Of roughly 350,000 clones in the sample, over 8.5% are singletons; the top ten hold 0.45% to 0.65%. The sample comes from a study of beta chain features in type 1 diabetes. Study-level points and caveats: VDJ junctions sequenced from type 1 diabetes patients showed fewer insertions and more deletions. Type 1 diabetes patients showed a moderate but significant shortening of TCRB CDR3s in all four CD4+ subsets.

Averaging around 110 mL, one heparinised blood draw came from each individual donor. Each of the CD4+ naive, central memory, regulatory and stem cell-like memory populations was sorted via CD45RO/CCR7/CD25/CD127/CD95/CD27. The V and J ends lost 3 bases and 6 bases respectively, with 11 bases between them. The CDR3 contains 13 residues. CDR1 and CDR2 from the germline V gene are SGHTA and FQGNSA. This sequence joins TRBV7-2 and TRBJ1-1; D uncertain. Sequences were obtained from central memory CD4+ T cells from blood. The clonotype was recovered from a man aged 30 to 39 with type 1 diabetes. CDR3 sequence (DNA): TGTGCCAGCAGCTTTAGTGATGGAGCTGAAGCTTTCTTT. Encoded protein: CASSFSDGAEAFF.